This passage covers 24 T cell receptor beta chains from one sample sequenced in a study of CD8+ T cells in alopecia areata. TCR sequencing used cDNA made by reverse transcription of extracted RNA. Assay used: immunoSEQ multiplex PCR; TCRdb lists only in-frame clones, some missing. The table records 100,000 to 150,000 clones, around 60% of them present only once. As to treatment: oral pan-JAK inhibitor, 5-10 mg twice daily. This specimen was CD4+ T cells sorted from blood, taken at week 4, from a patient treated with tofacitinib. The receptors derive from a human donor with alopecia areata.

This chain links TRBV7-2 with TRBJ2-7, with D perhaps matching TRBD2 (5 bases). The V gene's germline CDR1 is SGHTA and CDR2 FQGNSA. This CDR3 has 13 amino acids. The V and J ends lost 0 bases and 3 bases respectively, with 6 bases between them. CDR3 DNA sequence: TGTGCCAGCAGCTTAGCAGGAGGCTACGAGCAGTACTTC. Translating gives CASSLAGGYEQYF.

This clone has only a few counts. The chain combines TRBV6-6 with TRBJ2-1, with D possibly being TRBD1 (5 bases). Trimming removed 8 bases from V and 5 bases from J, with 10 bases in between. The CDR3 is 12 residues long. Germline-derived CDR1 and CDR2 are MNHNY and SVGAGI (reference sequence). Here the CDR3 DNA reads TGTGCCAGCTCTCCCAGGGACAATGAGCAGTTCTTC. Protein sequence: CASSPRDNEQFF.

The V and J genes are TRBV30 and TRBJ2-1; 12 positions agree with TRBD2. Germline-derived CDR1 and CDR2 are GTSNPN and SVGIG (reference sequence). This CDR3 region has 14 residues. V was clipped by 2 bases and J by 8 bases; unmatched bases: 4. DNA for the CDR3: TGTGCCTGGAGTAGGACTAGCGGGATTGATGAGCAGTTCTTC. This sequence encodes CAWSRTSGIDEQFF.

A remark on this clone: Other DNA sequences of this sample code for an identical CDR3. The chain joins TRBV2 to TRBJ2-7, with D possibly called TRBD1 or TRBD2 (5 bases each). CDR1 is SNHLY, CDR2 FYNNEI, per germline. This CDR3 comprises 13 residues. V lost 6 bases, J lost 2 bases, and 11 bases lay in between. Here the CDR3 DNA reads TGTGCCAGCAGGGGGGACGGAGCCTACGAGCAGTACTTC. Translation gives CASRGDGAYEQYF.

V is TRBV19 and J is TRBJ2-5, with TRBD2 matching 7 bases. Germline CDR1 is LNHDA and CDR2 is SQIVND (reference sequence). The CDR3 consists of 14 residues. The V gene end was trimmed by 3 bases and the J gene end by 4 bases; junction bases not matched to a gene: 5. This CDR3 is CASSISSGGETQYF. CDR3 in DNA: TGTGCCAGTAGTATCTCTAGCGGTGGAGAGACCCAGTACTTC.

The rearrangement uses TRBV7-9 and TRBJ1-2; D possibly corresponds to TRBD1 (6 bases). The CDR3 totals 14 residues. The germline V gene has CDR1 SEHNR and CDR2 FQNEAQ (reference sequence). V gave up 1 base and J gave up 4 bases, with 10 bases separating them. This CDR3 is CASSLGQASYGYTF. In DNA, the CDR3 is TGTGCCAGCAGCTTAGGACAGGCCAGCTATGGCTACACCTTC. Based on the CDR3 plus reference TRBV7-9 and TRBJ1-2, the full variable domain is DTGVSQNPRHKITKRGQNVTFRCDPISEHNRLYWYRQTLGQGPEFLTYFQNEAQLEKSRLLSDRFSAERPKGSFSTLEIQRTEQGDSAMYLCASSLGQASYGYTFGSGTRLTVV.

This sequence joins TRBV7-2 and TRBJ2-7; 12 bases agree with TRBD1. Germline V gives CDR1 SGHTA, CDR2 FQGNSA. The length of the CDR3 is 18 residues. With 3 bases clipped from V and 0 bases from J, the junction kept 9 bases outside the gene matches. The CDR3 spells CASSFAGTGGSISYEQYF. CDR3 nucleotides: TGTGCCAGCAGCTTCGCCGGGACAGGGGGCTCCATCTCCTACGAGCAGTACTTC.

The V and J genes are TRBV25-1 and TRBJ2-5; 10 positions match TRBD1. The CDR3 spans 13 residues. V lost 5 bases and J lost 6; bases outside the gene matches: 3. Germline V lookup: CDR1 MGHDK, CDR2 SYGVNS. CDR3 residues: CASSWTGGKTQYF. The CDR3, as DNA: TGTGCCAGCAGTTGGACAGGGGGGAAGACCCAGTACTTC.

This chain joins TRBV5-1 and TRBJ1-2, with no clear D. Trimming pared 5 bases from V and 1 base from J, leaving 12 bases between. The germline V gene encodes CDR1 SGHRS and CDR2 YFSETQ. This CDR3 contains 14 residues. CDR3 in amino acids: CASRPIGGNYGYTF. The CDR3 DNA is TGCGCCAGCAGACCAATCGGTGGTAACTATGGCTACACCTTC.

This chain links TRBV5-6 with TRBJ2-3; 10 nucleotides match TRBD1. CDR1 is SGHDT, CDR2 YYEEEE, per germline. V was clipped by 0 bases and J by 3 bases; unmatched bases: 4. The CDR3 is 16 amino acids. The CDR3 loop is CASSLGQGAPTDTQYF. The CDR3 DNA sequence: TGTGCCAGCAGCTTGGGACAGGGGGCGCCGACAGATACGCAGTATTTT. The full variable domain, rest sourced from reference TRBV5-6 and TRBJ2-3, is DAGVTQSPTHLIKTRGQQVTLRCSPKSGHDTVSWYQQALGQGPQFIFQYYEEEERQRGNFPDRFSGHQFPNYSSELNVNALLLGDSALYLCASSLGQGAPTDTQYFGPGTRLTVL.

This rearrangement joins TRBV29-1 to TRBJ1-2; possibly TRBD1 for D (5 bases). Trimming stripped 5 bases from V and 4 bases from J, with 11 bases between. This CDR3 has 12 amino acids. Germline V gene sequence: CDR1 SQVTM, CDR2 ANQGSEA. The CDR3 DNA sequence: TGCAGCGTTCAGGGTACTACCTATGGCTACACCTTC. Residues: CSVQGTTYGYTF.

The chain links TRBV30 to TRBJ2-3; 7 bases match TRBD2. Per germline, CDR1 GTSNPN and CDR2 SVGIG (reference sequence). The CDR3 length is 13 residues. The V gene end was trimmed by 4 bases and the J gene end by 2 bases; junction bases not matched to a gene: 3. The CDR3 nucleotides read TGTGCCTGGAATGCGGGAGTCACAGATACGCAGTATTTT. Its protein is CAWNAGVTDTQYF.

V usage is TRBV7-3 and J usage is TRBJ2-6; a possible D gene is TRBD2 (6 bases). V was trimmed by 4 bases and J by 0 bases, leaving 7 bases between them. The germline gives CDR1 SGHTA, CDR2 FQGTGA. The CDR3 totals 15 residues. In nucleotides, the CDR3 is TGTGCCAGCAGCTCGACTAGCTCTGGGGCCAACGTCCTGACTTTC. Translation: CASSSTSSGANVLTF.

This chain links TRBV4-1 with TRBJ1-4; D may be TRBD1 (5 bases). The V and J ends lost 0 bases and 5 bases respectively, with 13 bases between them. CDR3 size: 16 residues. Germline lookup yields CDR1 MGHRA and CDR2 YSYEKL. CDR3 sequence: CASSQDPGRSNEKLFF. Here the CDR3 DNA reads TGCGCCAGCAGCCAAGATCCGGGACGGAGCAATGAAAAACTGTTTTTT.

In the case of this clone: At one of its ends the junction is not consistent with the germline gene, which may arise from a read error. V usage is TRBV5-5 and J usage is TRBJ2-6; D remains unclear. CDR3 length equals 16 residues. The germline V gene encodes CDR1 SGHKS and CDR2 YYEKEE (reference sequence). The CDR3 nucleotides read TGCGCCAGCAGCCAAGATCCGTCCGCTGGGGCCAACGTCCTGACTTTC. Its translation: CASSQDPSAGANVLTF.

The sample holds one count of this clone. The chain carries TRBV18 and TRBJ2-1; no clear D. Trimming took off 1 base at V and 7 bases at J, with 5 bases between the two ends. This CDR3 contains 12 residues. Germline values: CDR1 KGHSH, CDR2 LQKENI. Here the CDR3 reads CASSPLRNEQFF. Here the CDR3 DNA reads TGTGCCAGCTCACCACTGAGGAATGAGCAGTTCTTC.

V and J are TRBV28 and TRBJ2-7; D perhaps matches TRBD2 (7 bases). In germline, CDR1 is MDHEN, CDR2 SYDVKM. The CDR3 runs to 15 residues. V gave up 7 bases and J gave up 2 bases, with 18 bases separating them. The CDR3 protein is CASIKGGAVTYEQYF. CDR3 DNA sequence: TGTGCCAGCATCAAAGGGGGGGCGGTTACCTACGAGCAGTACTTC.

This clone was seen a few times. CDR3 bases: TGTGCCAGCAGTACTGGCCAGGGTGTTAGGCCCCAGCATTTT. Protein sequence: CASSTGQGVRPQHF. The chain has TRBV6-5 and TRBJ1-5; D is perhaps TRBD1 (5 bases). The germline V and J ends were trimmed by 5 bases and 9 bases, with 17 bases remaining between them. The CDR3 loop spans 14 amino acids. Germline CDR1 is MNHEY and CDR2 is SVGAGI.

This clone turned up a few times. V and J are TRBV5-1 and TRBJ2-1; TRBD2 matches 7 bases. Germline-derived CDR1 and CDR2 are SGHRS and YFSETQ. V lost 3 bases to trimming and J lost 8 bases; unmatched junction nucleotides: 8. The CDR3 runs 14 residues. This CDR3 is CASSYRGGGDEQFF. As DNA, the CDR3 is TGCGCCAGCAGCTATCGCGGGGGTGGCGATGAGCAGTTCTTC.

The chain combines TRBV11-3 with TRBJ2-3; 10 bases align to TRBD2. The CDR3 consists of 17 residues. In germline, CDR1 is SGHNT, CDR2 YENEEA. The V segment lost 0 bases and the J segment 4 bases; nucleotides outside the gene matches: 7. The CDR3 coding sequence is TGTGCCAGCAGCTTAGATTTAAGCGGGGGGGAGGCAGATACGCAGTATTTT. Amino acid sequence: CASSLDLSGGEADTQYF.

This clone occurred a few times. This chain links TRBV5-1 with TRBJ2-7; 9 bases map to TRBD1. The CDR3 consists of 15 residues. Germline V gene lookup returns CDR1 SGHRS and CDR2 YFSETQ. Losses at the gene ends were 4 bases for V and 3 bases for J; bases not matched to a gene: 8. The CDR3 loop is CASSLGDRVGYEQYF. The CDR3 DNA sequence: TGCGCCAGCAGCCTGGGGGACAGGGTGGGCTACGAGCAGTACTTC.

The V gene is TRBV5-1, the J gene TRBJ1-2; D is possibly TRBD1 (5 bases). The CDR3 runs to 15 residues. V lost 1 base, J lost 0 bases, and 10 bases lay in between. Germline loops: CDR1 SGHRS, CDR2 YFSETQ. The CDR3 region is CASSLSGRTNYGYTF. The DNA for the CDR3 is TGCGCCAGCAGCTTGTCGGGACGGACTAACTATGGCTACACCTTC.

V is TRBV9 and J is TRBJ2-7; D possibly corresponds to TRBD1 (6 bases). V was pared by 3 bases and J by 3 bases, with 16 bases between. In germline, CDR1 is SGDLS, CDR2 YYNGEE. The CDR3 length is 15 residues. CDR3 in amino acids: CASSAPGTPFYEQYF. The DNA for the CDR3 is TGTGCCAGCAGCGCCCCCGGGACACCATTCTACGAGCAGTACTTC.

The chain recombines TRBV29-1 with TRBJ2-7; TRBD1 agrees at 7 bases. V trimming: 6 bases; J trimming: 4 bases; junction bases outside the gene matches: 6. The CDR3 has 12 amino acids. Germline-derived CDR1 and CDR2 are SQVTM and ANQGSEA. The CDR3 is CSVAPGGYEQYF. As DNA, the CDR3 is TGCAGCGTCGCACCAGGGGGTTACGAGCAGTACTTC.